The clone carrying this TCR beta chain was seen ten or more times. Its antigen is not known. The data were obtained in a study of T-cell reconstitution after alpha-beta-depleted transplantation in children. Trimming took 7 bases from V and 6 from J, leaving 16 bases between them. The CDR3 runs to 14 residues. From germline, CDR1 is MNHEY and CDR2 SVGEGT. The TCRbeta library incorporated unique molecular identifiers. TCRdb recomputed calls from the PCR reads with MiXCR, one row per CDR3 protein. The sample holds 490,000 or so distinct CDR3 sequences, approximately 10% seen once. Overall study findings and caveats: As was reported, about two months after transplant, alpha-beta T cells came from several hundred expanded graft clones. Surviving recipient T cells and intrathymic progenitors accounted for some patients' high TCRbeta diversity at day 60. Once a year had passed after transplant, T-cell counts and diversity came mostly from newly produced T cells.

The sample was PBMCs, taken before TCRalphabeta/CD19-depleted stem cell transplant. The rearrangement links TRBV6-2 or TRBV6-3 to TRBJ1-5; possibly TRBD1 for D (6 bases). This clonotype was obtained from a child aged 2 to 10 with inherited bone marrow failure, due to receive a stem cell transplant. CDR3 bases: TGTGCCAGCAAGGCCTTCAGGGGAGGTCAGCCCCAGCATTTT. As protein: CASKAFRGGQPQHF.